This entry features one T cell receptor beta chain sequence. Its antigen is as yet unknown. The CDR3 covers 15 residues. Germline CDR1 reads SGHTA; CDR2 reads FQGNSA. V lost 4 bases to trimming and J lost 2 bases, with 12 bases between them. The data were taken from a study of OX40 agonist ivuxolimab in advanced cancers. As for the study in general: Ivuxolimab, which is an agonistic anti-OX40 (CD134) antibody, was administered to the patients. Every 2 weeks, ivuxolimab was infused into the patients intravenously at between 0.01 and 10 mg/kg. Subjects had a mean age of 60 years, with a range of about 20 to 85; just over 80% were male. Findings and caveats of the study: CD4+ and CD8+ blood T cells expanded clonally by week 6 at 0.1 to 3.0 mg/kg.

Data came from immunoSEQ multiplex PCR; TCRdb stores just in-frame clones and leaves some out. The table shows 55,000 to 70,000 clones, with 80% to 90% occurring only once. The rearrangement uses TRBV7-2 and TRBJ1-3; D is uncertain. This sequence originates from an adult with an advanced solid tumor such as melanoma, head and neck, liver or kidney cancer. The input for sequencing was CD4+ or CD8+ T cells sorted from blood, taken in a trial of the OX40 agonist ivuxolimab. The CDR3 DNA sequence: TGTGCCAGCAGCTCCCACTCCAACCCTGGAAACACCATATATTTT. It yields the protein CASSSHSNPGNTIYF.